This T cell receptor beta chain was sequenced during a study of cytomegalovirus exposure and HLA in healthy donors. Study-wide results and limits: Under in vitro conditions, a few CMV-associated chains were confirmed as specific for CMV antigens. Researchers counted approximately 160 TCR beta chains as cytomegalovirus-associated.

Concerning this clone itself: Its antigen is unidentified.

Amplification used 60 Vbeta primers and 13 Jbeta primers. Here immunoSEQ multiplex PCR was the method, and the copy in TCRdb shows in-frame clones only, minus some. The sample has 110,000 to 150,000 clones. In germline, CDR1 is PRHDT, CDR2 FYEKMQ (reference sequence). Trimming removed 2 bases at V and 6 bases at J, with 10 bases between. There are 14 residues in the CDR3. The sample consisted of PBMCs. The receptor was isolated from a male donor in good health and CMV-seronegative. The chain couples TRBV13 to TRBJ2-2, with D possibly being TRBD2 (5 bases). This chain's CDR3 is CASSLWGVPGELFF. The CDR3 DNA reads TGTGCCAGCAGCTTATGGGGAGTGCCCGGGGAGCTGTTTTTT. The full variable domain, its missing parts supplied by reference TRBV13 and TRBJ2-2, is AAGVIQSPRHLIKEKRETATLKCYPIPRHDTVYWYQQGPGQDPQFLISFYEKMQSDKGSIPDRFSAQQFSDYHSELNMSSLELGDSALYFCASSLWGVPGELFFGEGSRLTVL.